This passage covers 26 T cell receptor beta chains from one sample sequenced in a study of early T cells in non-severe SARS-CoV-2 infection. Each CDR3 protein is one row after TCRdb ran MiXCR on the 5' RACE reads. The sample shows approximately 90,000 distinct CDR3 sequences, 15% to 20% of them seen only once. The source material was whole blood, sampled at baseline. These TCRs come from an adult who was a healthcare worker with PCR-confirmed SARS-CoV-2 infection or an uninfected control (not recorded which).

DNA of the CDR3: TGTGCCACCTCTTGGGCGGGAGTCAATGAGCAGTTCTTC. Its protein is CATSWAGVNEQFF. The J gene is TRBJ2-1, the V gene TRBV24-1, with 7 bases identical to TRBD2. Looked up from germline, CDR1 is KGHDR and CDR2 is SFDVKD. V lost 9 bases to trimming and J lost 6 bases; unmatched junction nucleotides: 7. CDR3 length equals 13 residues.

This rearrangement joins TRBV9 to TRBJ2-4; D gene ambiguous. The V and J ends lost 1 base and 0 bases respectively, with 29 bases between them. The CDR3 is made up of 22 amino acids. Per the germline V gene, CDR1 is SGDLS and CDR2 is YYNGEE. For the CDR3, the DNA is TGTGCCAGCAGCGTAATTACCCCTAGTCCCGACGATCTGAGTCTAGCCAAAAACATTCAGTACTTC. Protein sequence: CASSVITPSPDDLSLAKNIQYF.

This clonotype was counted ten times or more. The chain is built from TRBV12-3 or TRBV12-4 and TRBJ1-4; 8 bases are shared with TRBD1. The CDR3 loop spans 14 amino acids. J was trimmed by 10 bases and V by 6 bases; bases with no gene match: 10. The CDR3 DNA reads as TGTGCCAGCAGCCCGGACAGGGAGTACGGAAAACTGTTTTTT. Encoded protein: CASSPDREYGKLFF.

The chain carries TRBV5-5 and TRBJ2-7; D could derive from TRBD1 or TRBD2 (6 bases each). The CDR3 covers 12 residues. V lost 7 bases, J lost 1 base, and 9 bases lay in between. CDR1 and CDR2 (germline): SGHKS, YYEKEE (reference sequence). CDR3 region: CASRGQSYEQYF. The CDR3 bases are TGTGCCAGCCGGGGGCAATCCTACGAGCAGTACTTC.

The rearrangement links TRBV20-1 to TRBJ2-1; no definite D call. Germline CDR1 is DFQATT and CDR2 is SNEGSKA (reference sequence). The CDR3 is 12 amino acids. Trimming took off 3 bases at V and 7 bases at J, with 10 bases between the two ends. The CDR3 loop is CSASLPLNEQFF. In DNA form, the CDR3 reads TGCAGTGCTAGTCTGCCACTAAATGAGCAGTTCTTC.

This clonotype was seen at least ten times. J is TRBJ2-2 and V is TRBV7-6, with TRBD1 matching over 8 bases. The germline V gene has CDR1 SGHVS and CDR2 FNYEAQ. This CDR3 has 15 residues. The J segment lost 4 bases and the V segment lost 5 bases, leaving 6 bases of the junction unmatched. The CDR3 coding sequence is TGTGCCAGCAGCCTGGGACAGGCTTTCACCGGGGAGCTGTTTTTT. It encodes CASSLGQAFTGELFF.

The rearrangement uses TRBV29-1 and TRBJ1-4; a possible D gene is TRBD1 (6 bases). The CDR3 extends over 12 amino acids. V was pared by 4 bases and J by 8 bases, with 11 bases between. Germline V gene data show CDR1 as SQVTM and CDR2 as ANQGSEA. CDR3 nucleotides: TGCAGCGTTGGCGGGGGCAAGGAAAAACTGTTTTTT. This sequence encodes CSVGGGKEKLFF.

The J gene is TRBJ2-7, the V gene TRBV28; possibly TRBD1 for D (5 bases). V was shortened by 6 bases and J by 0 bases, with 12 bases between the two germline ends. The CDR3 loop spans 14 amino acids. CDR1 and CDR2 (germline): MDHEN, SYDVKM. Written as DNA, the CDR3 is TGTGCCAGCAGCTACCACAGGAGCTCCTACGAGCAGTACTTC. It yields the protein CASSYHRSSYEQYF.

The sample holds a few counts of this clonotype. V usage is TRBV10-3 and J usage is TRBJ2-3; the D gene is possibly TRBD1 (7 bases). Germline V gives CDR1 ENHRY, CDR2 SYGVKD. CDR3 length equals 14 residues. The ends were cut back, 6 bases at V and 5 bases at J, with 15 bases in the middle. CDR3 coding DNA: TGTGCCATCAGGCCAGGGGGGCGAGGAGATACGCAGTATTTT. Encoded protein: CAIRPGGRGDTQYF.

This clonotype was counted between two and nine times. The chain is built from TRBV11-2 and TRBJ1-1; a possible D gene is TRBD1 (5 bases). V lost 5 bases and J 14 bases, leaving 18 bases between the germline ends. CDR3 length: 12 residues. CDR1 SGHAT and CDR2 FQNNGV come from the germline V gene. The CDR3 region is CASSPRDPREFF. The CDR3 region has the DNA TGTGCCAGCAGCCCCCGGGACCCGAGGGAGTTCTTT. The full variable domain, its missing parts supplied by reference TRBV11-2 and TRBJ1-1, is EAGVAQSPRYKIIEKRQSVAFWCNPISGHATLYWYQQILGQGPKLLIQFQNNGVVDDSQLPKDRFSAERLKGVDSTLKIQPAKLEDSAVYLCASSPRDPREFFGQGTRLTVV.

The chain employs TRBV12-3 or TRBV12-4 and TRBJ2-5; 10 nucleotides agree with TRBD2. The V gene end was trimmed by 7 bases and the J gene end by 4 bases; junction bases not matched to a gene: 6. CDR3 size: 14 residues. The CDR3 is CASMKREGRETQYF. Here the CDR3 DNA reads TGTGCCAGCATGAAGCGGGAGGGCAGAGAGACCCAGTACTTC.

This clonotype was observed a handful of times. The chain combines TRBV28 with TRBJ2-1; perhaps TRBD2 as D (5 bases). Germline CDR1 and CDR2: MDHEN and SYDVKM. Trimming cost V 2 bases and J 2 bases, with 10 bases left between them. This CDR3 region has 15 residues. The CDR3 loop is CASSLSASPYNEQFF. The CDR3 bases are TGTGCCAGCAGTTTAAGCGCTAGCCCCTACAATGAGCAGTTCTTC.

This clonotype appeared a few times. The CDR3 loop reads CASSFYARDTQYF. Here the CDR3 DNA reads TGTGCCAGCAGCTTCTACGCGCGAGATACGCAGTATTTT. V is TRBV7-8 and J is TRBJ2-3; no reliable D call. The germline V and J ends were trimmed by 3 bases and 5 bases, with 9 bases remaining between them. The CDR3 is 13 amino acids. Germline V gene sequence: CDR1 SGHVS, CDR2 FQNEAQ.

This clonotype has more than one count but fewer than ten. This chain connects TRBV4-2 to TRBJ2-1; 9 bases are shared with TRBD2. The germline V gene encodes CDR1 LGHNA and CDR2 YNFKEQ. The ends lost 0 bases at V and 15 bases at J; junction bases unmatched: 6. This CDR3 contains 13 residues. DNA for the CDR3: TGTGCCAGCAGCCAAGAACCGGGACTAGCTCCGTTCTTC. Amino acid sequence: CASSQEPGLAPFF.

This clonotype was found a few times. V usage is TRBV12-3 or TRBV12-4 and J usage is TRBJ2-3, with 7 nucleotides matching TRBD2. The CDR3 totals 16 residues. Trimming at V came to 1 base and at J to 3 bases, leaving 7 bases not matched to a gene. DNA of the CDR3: TGTGCCAGCAGTTTAGGTGCGGGAGAGGGTACAGATACGCAGTATTTT. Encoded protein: CASSLGAGEGTDTQYF.

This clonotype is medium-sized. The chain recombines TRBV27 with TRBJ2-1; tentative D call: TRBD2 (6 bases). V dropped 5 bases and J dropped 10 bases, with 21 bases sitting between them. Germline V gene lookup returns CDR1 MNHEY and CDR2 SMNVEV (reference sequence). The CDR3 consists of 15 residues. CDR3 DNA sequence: TGTGCCAGCAGTCGGGGGACCACCAGAATTATGGAGCAGTTCTTC. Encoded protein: CASSRGTTRIMEQFF.

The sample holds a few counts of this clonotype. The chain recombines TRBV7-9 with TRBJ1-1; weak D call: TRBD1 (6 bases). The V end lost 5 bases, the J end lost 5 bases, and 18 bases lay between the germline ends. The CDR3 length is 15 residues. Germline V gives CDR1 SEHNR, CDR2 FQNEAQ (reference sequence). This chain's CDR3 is CASSPWGGGETEAFF. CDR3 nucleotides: TGTGCCAGCAGCCCCTGGGGGGGCGGTGAGACTGAAGCTTTCTTT.

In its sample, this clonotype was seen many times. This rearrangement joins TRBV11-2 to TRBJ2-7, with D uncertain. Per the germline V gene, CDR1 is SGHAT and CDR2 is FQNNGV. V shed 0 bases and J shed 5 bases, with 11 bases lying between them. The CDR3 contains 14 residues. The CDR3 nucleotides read TGTGCCAGCAGCTTAGATATAACAGTTAACGAGCAGTACTTC. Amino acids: CASSLDITVNEQYF.

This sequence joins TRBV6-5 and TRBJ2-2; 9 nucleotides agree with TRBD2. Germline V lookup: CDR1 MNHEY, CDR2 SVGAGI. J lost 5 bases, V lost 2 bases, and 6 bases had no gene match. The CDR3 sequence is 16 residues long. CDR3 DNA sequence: TGTGCCAGCAGTTACGGGGCTAGCGGGGAGACCGGGGAGCTGTTTTTT. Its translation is CASSYGASGETGELFF.

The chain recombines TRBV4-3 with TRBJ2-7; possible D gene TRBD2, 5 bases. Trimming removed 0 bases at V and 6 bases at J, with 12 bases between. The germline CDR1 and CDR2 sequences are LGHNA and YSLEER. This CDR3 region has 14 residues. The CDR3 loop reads CASSQDRASGEQYF. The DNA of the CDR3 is TGCGCCAGCAGCCAAGATCGGGCGAGCGGCGAGCAGTACTTC.

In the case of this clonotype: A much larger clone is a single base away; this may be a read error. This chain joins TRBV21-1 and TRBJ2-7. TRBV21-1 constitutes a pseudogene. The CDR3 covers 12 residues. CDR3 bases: TGTGCCTACCCGAGGCCTAACTACGAGCAGTACTTC. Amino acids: CAYPRPNYEQYF.

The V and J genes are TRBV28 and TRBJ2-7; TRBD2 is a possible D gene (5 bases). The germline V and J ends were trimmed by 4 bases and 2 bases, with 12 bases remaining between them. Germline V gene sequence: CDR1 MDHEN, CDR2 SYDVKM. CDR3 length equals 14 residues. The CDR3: CASSSHRGAYEQYF. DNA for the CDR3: TGTGCCAGCAGTTCTCACCGGGGTGCCTACGAGCAGTACTTC.

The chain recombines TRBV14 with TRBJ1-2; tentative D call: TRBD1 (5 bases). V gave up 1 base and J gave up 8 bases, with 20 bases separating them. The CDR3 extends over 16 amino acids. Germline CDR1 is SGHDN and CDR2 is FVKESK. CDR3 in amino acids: CASSQGRKVGPKGYTF. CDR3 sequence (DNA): TGTGCCAGCAGCCAAGGGCGGAAGGTGGGGCCGAAGGGCTACACCTTC.

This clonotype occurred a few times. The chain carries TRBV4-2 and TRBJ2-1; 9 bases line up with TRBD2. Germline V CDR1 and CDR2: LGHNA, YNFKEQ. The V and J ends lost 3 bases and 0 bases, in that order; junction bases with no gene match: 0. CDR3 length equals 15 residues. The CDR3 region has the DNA TGTGCCAGCAGCCAGCGGGAGGGCTCCTACAATGAGCAGTTCTTC. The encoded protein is CASSQREGSYNEQFF.

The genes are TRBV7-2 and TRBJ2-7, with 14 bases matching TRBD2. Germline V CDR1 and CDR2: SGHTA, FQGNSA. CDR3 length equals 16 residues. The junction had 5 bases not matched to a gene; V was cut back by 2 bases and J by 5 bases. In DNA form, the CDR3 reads TGTGCCAGCAGCTTATCGGGACTAGCGGGAGTCCACGAGCAGTACTTC. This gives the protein CASSLSGLAGVHEQYF.

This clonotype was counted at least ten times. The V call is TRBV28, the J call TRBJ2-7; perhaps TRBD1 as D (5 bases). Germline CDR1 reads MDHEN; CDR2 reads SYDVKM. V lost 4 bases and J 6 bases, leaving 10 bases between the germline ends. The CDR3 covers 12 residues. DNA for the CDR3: TGTGCCAGCAGTTCCACAGGACCCGAGCAGTACTTC. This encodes CASSSTGPEQYF.